This T cell receptor (beta chain) comes out of a study of radiotherapy plus CTLA-4 blockade in lung cancer. The CDR3 loop spans 13 amino acids. CDR1 and CDR2 from the germline V gene are SGHTA and FQGTGA. Germline trimming cut 5 bases from V and 4 bases from J; bases unmatched to any gene: 1. Data came from immunoSEQ multiplex PCR; TCRdb stores just in-frame clones and leaves some out. The sample shows around 110,000 clones, more than 65% of them seen only once. Study conclusions and caveats: Tumor-derived TCR clones expanded in blood after radiotherapy plus ipilimumab.

Points on this clone: Its antigen is not known.

The rearrangement joins TRBV7-3 to TRBJ2-5; 10 nucleotides align to TRBD1. The starting material was peripheral blood, obtained from a patient treated with radiotherapy plus ipilimumab. The receptor comes from a human donor with non-small cell lung cancer that progressed on radiotherapy plus ipilimumab. Some clones in this sample may be carry-over from other donors' samples. Here the CDR3 reads CASSRDRGETQYF. Written as DNA, the CDR3 is TGTGCCAGCAGCCGGGACAGGGGAGAGACCCAGTACTTC.